The rows below give T cell receptor beta chains drawn from one sample of a study of T cell repertoires in urothelial bladder cancer. TCRdb's table, derived via immunoSEQ multiplex PCR, lists solely in-frame clones and lacks some. This sample has 9,200 or so clones, with around 58% found just once. The specimen sequenced was tumor-infiltrating cells from bladder cancer. These TCRs come from a human donor with urothelial carcinoma. Each CDR3 is given with its conserved first and last residue. A D gene is named only where the DNA matches it firmly. The size of a clone is reported for some rows only, either as once, few or many, or as a class for expanded clones.

v_gene	abundance	d_gene	j_gene	len	CDR3nt	CDR3aa
TRBV4-1	-	TRBD1	TRBJ1-1	16	TGCGCCAGCAGCCATACCGGGACAGGGGTGAACACTGAAGCTTTCTTT	CASSHTGTGVNTEAFF
TRBV7-2	-	-	TRBJ1-1	14	TGTGCCAGCAGCTCCTCAGGGTTGAACACTGAAGCTTTCTTT	CASSSSGLNTEAFF
TRBV6-6	-	-	TRBJ1-1	15	TGTGCCAGCAGACCTACACGCTGGTGGGACACTGAAGCTTTCTTT	CASRPTRWWDTEAFF
TRBV19	once	-	TRBJ2-7	15	TGTGCCAGTAGTAAGGAGGCGGTAAGGGCCTACGAGCAGTACTTC	CASSKEAVRAYEQYF
TRBV19	-	TRBD1	TRBJ1-1	15	TGTGCCAGTAGTAAACCGGGACAGAAATACACTGAAGCTTTCTTT	CASSKPGQKYTEAFF
TRBV5-4	-	-	TRBJ1-6	14	TGTGCCAGCAGTTTATCCGGGGGAAATTCACCCCTCCACTTT	CASSLSGGNSPLHF
TRBV27	-	TRBD1	TRBJ1-2	15	TGTGCCAGCAGTTTGCGGGGTGGACAGGTGTATGGCTACACCTTC	CASSLRGGQVYGYTF
TRBV19	few	-	TRBJ2-2	14	TGTGCCAGTAGTTGGGGGATTAACACCGGGGAGCTGTTTTTT	CASSWGINTGELFF
TRBV28	-	-	TRBJ1-1	14	TGTGCCAGCAGTCGGGGCGGGCGAATCACTGAAGCTTTCTTT	CASSRGGRITEAFF
TRBV5-6	-	-	TRBJ2-7	15	TGTGCCAGCAGCTTAGACAGTCCGGGCGCTTACGAGCAGTACTTC	CASSLDSPGAYEQYF
TRBV6-1	-	-	TRBJ1-6	16	TGTGCCAGCAGTGAATTATTCTCCAGCCCAAATTCACCCCTCCACTTT	CASSELFSSPNSPLHF
TRBV29-1	-	-	TRBJ1-2	14	TGCAGCGTTGAACAGGGGAGTTTGTATTATGGCTACACCTTC	CSVEQGSLYYGYTF
TRBV2	-	TRBD2	TRBJ2-3	15	TGTGCCAGCAGTGTCCAGGAGACTAGCGGAGATACGCAGTATTTT	CASSVQETSGDTQYF
TRBV2	-	TRBD1	TRBJ1-2	15	TGTGCCACCAGTGACGGGACAGGGTTTTACTATGGCTACACCTTC	CATSDGTGFYYGYTF
TRBV5-5	-	TRBD1	TRBJ1-2	16	TGTGCCAGCAGCCGAGCACCGGGACAGGCTAACTATGGCTACACCTTC	CASSRAPGQANYGYTF
TRBV10-3	-	-	TRBJ1-4	15	TGTGCCACCCGCCCCCACGGGGCCCCAAATGAAAAACTGTTTTTT	CATRPHGAPNEKLFF
TRBV15	few	-	TRBJ1-2	17	TGTGCCACCAGCAGAGATGGGGGAAGGGGCCGGGACTATGGCTACACCTTC	CATSRDGGRGRDYGYTF
TRBV4-1	few	TRBD1	TRBJ1-2	17	TGCGCCAGCAGCCAGCCGGGACAGGGTGTATCTAACTATGGCTACACCTTC	CASSQPGQGVSNYGYTF
TRBV29-1	-	TRBD2	TRBJ2-3	16	TGCAGCGTTGACCCCGGGACTAGCGGGGGGCCGGATACGCAGTATTTT	CSVDPGTSGGPDTQYF
TRBV21-1	few	-	TRBJ1-2	15	TGTGTTCGAATCAGCAGTTTACTACCCCCCTGTGATGGCTACTGG	CVRISSLLPPCDGYW
TRBV9	many	-	TRBJ2-7	13	TGTGCCAGCAGCGTAGGGCCCCGGGGCGGGCAGTACTTC	CASSVGPRGGQYF
TRBV29-1	few	-	TRBJ1-1	12	TGCAGCGTTGTCGGGGGGCCGGCTGAAGCTTTCTTT	CSVVGGPAEAFF
TRBV11-2	-	TRBD1	TRBJ1-1	17	TGTGCCAGCAGCTGGTATCTCGGGACAGGGATGAACACTGAAGCTTTCTTT	CASSWYLGTGMNTEAFF
TRBV4-2	once	TRBD1	TRBJ1-1	17	TGTGCCAGCAGCCAAGGGGACAGGTCTCCCGAAGGTACTGAAGCTTTCTTT	CASSQGDRSPEGTEAFF
TRBV7-2	few	-	TRBJ2-7	15	TGTGCCAGCAGCTTAGTCTCAGATAGCTCCTACGAGCAGTACTTC	CASSLVSDSSYEQYF
TRBV18	-	TRBD1	TRBJ2-7	14	TGTGCCAGCTCTACCGGGACAGGAGGCTACGAGCAGTACTTC	CASSTGTGGYEQYF
TRBV5-5	-	TRBD1	TRBJ2-3	15	TGTGCCAGCAGCTTAGCGGACAGGGATTTAGATACGCAGTATTTT	CASSLADRDLDTQYF
TRBV2	-	TRBD1	TRBJ1-1	16	TGTGCCAGCAGCCTAAATCCGGGACAGGCGAACACTGAAGCTTTCTTT	CASSLNPGQANTEAFF
TRBV5-4	-	-	TRBJ1-5	13	TGTGCCAGCAGCTTGGGCGGGGATCAGCCCCAGCATTTT	CASSLGGDQPQHF
TRBV10-2	-	-	TRBJ2-1	13	TGCGCCAGCATGGAAGAAGGAAGGGATGAGCAGTTCTTC	CASMEEGRDEQFF
TRBV10-3	-	TRBD2	TRBJ2-3	17	TGTGCCATCAGTGAAGGGTCTGGCGGGGGGATCACAGATACGCAGTATTTT	CAISEGSGGGITDTQYF
TRBV6-1	-	-	TRBJ2-7	17	TGTGCCAGCAGTGAGATTCGCCATTCCGGGACGTACAGGAGGCAGTACTTC	CASSEIRHSGTYRRQYF
TRBV19	-	TRBD1	TRBJ1-1	15	TGTGCCAGTAAGAGAACAGGGGGCGGGAACACTGAAGCTTTCTTT	CASKRTGGGNTEAFF
TRBV14	-	-	TRBJ2-5	12	TGTGCCAGCAGCCCGAGGGGTGAGACCCAGTACTTC	CASSPRGETQYF
TRBV5-6	few	-	TRBJ2-7	15	TGTGCCAGCAGCTTGCCCCAGGGGGGATTCGACGAGCAGTACTTC	CASSLPQGGFDEQYF
TRBV12-5	-	-	TRBJ2-3	13	TGTGCTGGGGCTAGGGACTTAAAGGATACGCAGTATTTT	CAGARDLKDTQYF
TRBV6-1	large	TRBD1	TRBJ1-1	12	TGTGCCAGCAGTTCCGGGACAGGTGAAGCTTTCTTT	CASSSGTGEAFF
TRBV29-1	-	-	TRBJ1-5	13	TGCAGCGTTAAGGCGGGCAGCGAGCAGCCCCAGCATTTT	CSVKAGSEQPQHF
TRBV5-1	-	-	TRBJ2-3	15	TGCGCCAGCAGCTTGTCCGGGGACCGGGCAGATACGCAGTATTTT	CASSLSGDRADTQYF
TRBV14	few	-	TRBJ1-2	12	TGTGCCAGCAGCCAATCTGGGGAGGGCTACACCTTC	CASSQSGEGYTF
TRBV7-9	medium-sized	-	TRBJ2-7	13	TGTGCCAGCAGCTTTTTAGCCGGCTACGAGCAGTACTTC	CASSFLAGYEQYF